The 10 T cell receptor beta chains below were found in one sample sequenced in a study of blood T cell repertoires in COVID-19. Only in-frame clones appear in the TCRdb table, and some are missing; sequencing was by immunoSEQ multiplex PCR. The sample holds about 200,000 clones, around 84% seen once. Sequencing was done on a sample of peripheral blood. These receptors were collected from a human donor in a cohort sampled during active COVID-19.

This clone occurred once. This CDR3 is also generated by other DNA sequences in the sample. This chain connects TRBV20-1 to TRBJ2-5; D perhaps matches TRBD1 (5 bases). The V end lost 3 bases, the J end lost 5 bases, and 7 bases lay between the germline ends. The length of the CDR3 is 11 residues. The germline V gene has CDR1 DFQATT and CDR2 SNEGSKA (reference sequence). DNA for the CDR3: TGCAGTGCTAGGAGACAGGAGACCCAGTACTTC. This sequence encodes CSARRQETQYF.

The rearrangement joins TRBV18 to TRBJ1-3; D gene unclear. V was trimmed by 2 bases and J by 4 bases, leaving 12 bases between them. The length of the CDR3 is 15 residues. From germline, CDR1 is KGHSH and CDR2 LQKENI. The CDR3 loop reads CASSPAGGAGNTIYF. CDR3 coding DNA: TGTGCCAGCTCACCAGCCGGTGGTGCGGGAAACACCATATATTTT.

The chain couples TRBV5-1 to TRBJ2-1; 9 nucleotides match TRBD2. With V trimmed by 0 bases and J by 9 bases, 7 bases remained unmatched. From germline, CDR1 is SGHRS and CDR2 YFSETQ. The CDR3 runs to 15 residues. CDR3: CASSLGPSGESEQFF. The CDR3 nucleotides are TGCGCCAGCAGCTTGGGGCCTAGCGGGGAATCTGAGCAGTTCTTC.

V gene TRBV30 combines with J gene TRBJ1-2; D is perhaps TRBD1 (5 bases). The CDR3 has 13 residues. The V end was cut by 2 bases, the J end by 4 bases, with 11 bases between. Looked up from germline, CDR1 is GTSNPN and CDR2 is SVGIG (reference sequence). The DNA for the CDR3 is TGTGCCTGGAGTCCTACAGGCCGCTATGGCTACACCTTC. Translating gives CAWSPTGRYGYTF. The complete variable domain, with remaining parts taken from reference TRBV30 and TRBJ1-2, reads SQTIHQWPATLVQPVGSPLSLECTVEGTSNPNLYWYRQAAGRGLQLLFYSVGIGQISSEVPQNLSASRPQDRQFILSSKKLLLSDSGFYLCAWSPTGRYGYTFGSGTRLTVV.

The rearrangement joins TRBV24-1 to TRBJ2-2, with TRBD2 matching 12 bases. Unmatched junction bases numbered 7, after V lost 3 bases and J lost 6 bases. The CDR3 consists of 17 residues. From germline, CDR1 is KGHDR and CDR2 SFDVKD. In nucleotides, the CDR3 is TGTGCCACCAGTGATCCAAAACTAGCGGGAGGATCCGGGGAGCTGTTTTTT. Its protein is CATSDPKLAGGSGELFF.

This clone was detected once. The CDR3 spells CASGPPGSSLFF. The DNA for the CDR3 is TGTGCTAGTGGACCCCCGGGTTCGAGCTTGTTTTTT. The chain recombines TRBV12-5 with TRBJ1-4, with no clear D. Germline V gene sequence: CDR1 LGHNT, CDR2 FRNRAP. This CDR3 contains 12 residues. Trimming took off 6 bases at V and 15 bases at J, with 17 bases between the two ends.

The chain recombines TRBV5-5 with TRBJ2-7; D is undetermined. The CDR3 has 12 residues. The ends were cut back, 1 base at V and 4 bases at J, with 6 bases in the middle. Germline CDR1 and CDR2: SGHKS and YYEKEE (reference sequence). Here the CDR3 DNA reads TGTGCCAGCAGCTTGAAGAGGTACGAGCAGTACGTC. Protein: CASSLKRYEQYV.

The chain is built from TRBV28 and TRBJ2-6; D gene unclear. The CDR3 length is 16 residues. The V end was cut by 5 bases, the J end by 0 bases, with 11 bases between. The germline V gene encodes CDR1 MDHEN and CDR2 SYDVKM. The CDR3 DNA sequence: TGTGCCAGCAGTCCAACGTGGCTCTCTGGGGCCAACGTCCTGACTTTC. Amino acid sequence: CASSPTWLSGANVLTF.

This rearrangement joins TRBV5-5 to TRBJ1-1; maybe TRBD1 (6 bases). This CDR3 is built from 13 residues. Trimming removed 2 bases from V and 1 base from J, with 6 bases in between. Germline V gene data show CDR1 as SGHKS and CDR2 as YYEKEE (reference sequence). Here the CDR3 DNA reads TGTGCCAGCAGCTTCAGGGGGAACACTGAAGCTTTCTTT. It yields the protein CASSFRGNTEAFF. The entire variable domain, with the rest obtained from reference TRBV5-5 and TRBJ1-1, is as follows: DAGVTQSPTHLIKTRGQQVTLRCSPISGHKSVSWYQQVLGQGPQFIFQYYEKEERGRGNFPDRFSARQFPNYSSELNVNALLLGDSALYLCASSFRGNTEAFFGQGTRLTVV.

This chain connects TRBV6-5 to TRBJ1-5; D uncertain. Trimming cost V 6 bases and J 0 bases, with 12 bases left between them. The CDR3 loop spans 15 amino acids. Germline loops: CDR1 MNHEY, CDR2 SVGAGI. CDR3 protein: CASSPLRDSNQPQHF. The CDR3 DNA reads TGTGCCAGCAGCCCCTTGAGAGATAGCAATCAGCCCCAGCATTTT.